This TCR beta chain was recorded in a study of blood T cells in healthy people across ages. Notes on the study in general: Without sorted subsets, naive and antigen-experienced compartments could not be conclusively compared.

The sample holds a few counts of this clonotype. Its target is unknown. The CDR3 sequence is 15 residues long. Trimming stripped 7 bases from V and 0 bases from J, with 13 bases between. Per the germline V gene, CDR1 is MGHRA and CDR2 is YSYEKL. A second PCR of 7 to 11 cycles used a sample-barcoded 5' primer and a J-beta primer mix. Researchers report that a template-switch adaptor with 12 random nucleotides tagged each cDNA molecule. MiXCR, run by TCRdb on the 5' RACE reads, gives a single entry per CDR3 protein. The sample shows 800,000 to 950,000 distinct CDR3 sequences, 30% to 45% of them seen only once. Aged roughly 6 to 90, donors were systemically healthy Caucasians from Russia. Total RNA, at least 6 micrograms per sample, came from PBMCs.

The receptor was derived from a man between 18 and 35 years old in good health. The sequenced sample consisted of blood. The chain joins TRBV4-1 to TRBJ1-5, with D hard to call. The CDR3 here is CASTRAENSNQPQHF. In DNA form, the CDR3 reads TGCGCCAGCACACGGGCAGAGAATAGCAATCAGCCCCAGCATTTT.